This passage covers 13 T cell receptor beta chains from one sample sequenced in a study of cytomegalovirus exposure and HLA in healthy donors. PCR employed 60 Vbeta and 13 Jbeta primers. Sequencing used immunoSEQ multiplex PCR; TCRdb keeps in-frame clones, though not all of them. The repertoire table contains about 39,000 clones. Source material: PBMCs. All receptors come from a woman aged 30 to 39 in good health and CMV-seropositive.

The chain employs TRBV4-1 and TRBJ1-2, with a tentative D call TRBD1 (5 bases). V was clipped by 0 bases and J by 6 bases, with 14 bases between them. Germline V gene sequence: CDR1 MGHRA, CDR2 YSYEKL. This CDR3 contains 15 residues. The CDR3 loop is CASSQENSRADGYTF. CDR3 coding DNA: TGCGCCAGCAGCCAAGAAAATAGCAGGGCGGATGGCTACACCTTC.

The chain recombines TRBV10-1 with TRBJ2-5; 7 bases are shared with TRBD1. CDR1 WNHNN and CDR2 SYGVQD come from the germline V gene (reference sequence). This CDR3 contains 15 residues. The V and J ends lost 4 bases and 4 bases, in that order; junction bases with no gene match: 9. As DNA, the CDR3 is TGCGCCAGCAGTGTGGCAGGGGGTTTCGGAGAGACCCAGTACTTC. The encoded protein is CASSVAGGFGETQYF.

This chain connects TRBV28 to TRBJ1-2; D remains unclear. V lost 6 bases to trimming and J lost 1 base, with 9 bases between them. Germline CDR1 reads MDHEN; CDR2 reads SYDVKM. The CDR3 has 13 amino acids. CDR3 in amino acids: CASSRGYNYGYTF. The CDR3 bases are TGTGCCAGCAGCCGAGGATATAACTATGGCTACACCTTC.

The chain is built from TRBV5-4 and TRBJ1-4; no firm D call. The germline V gene encodes CDR1 SGHNT and CDR2 YYREEE (reference sequence). The CDR3 extends over 14 amino acids. Between the trimmed V and J ends, which lost 4 bases and 0 bases, there was a span of 7 bases. The CDR3 sequence: CASSVAATNEKLFF. Written as DNA, the CDR3 is TGTGCCAGCAGCGTGGCCGCAACTAATGAAAAACTGTTTTTT.

The chain joins TRBV7-8 to TRBJ2-7, with unresolved D. V lost 1 base to trimming and J lost 0 bases, with 7 bases between them. Germline V gene sequence: CDR1 SGHVS, CDR2 FQNEAQ. The CDR3 covers 14 residues. Written as DNA, the CDR3 is TGTGCCAGCAGCTTAGTGGCGGCCTCCTACGAGCAGTACTTC. Its protein product is CASSLVAASYEQYF.

V is TRBV4-2 and J is TRBJ2-3; 11 positions agree with TRBD2. CDR3 length: 16 amino acids. Germline V gene data show CDR1 as LGHNA and CDR2 as YNFKEQ. Unmatched junction bases numbered 2, after V lost 0 bases and J lost 3 bases. CDR3 loop: CASSQELAGGTDTQYF. For the CDR3, the DNA is TGTGCCAGCAGCCAAGAGCTAGCGGGGGGAACAGATACGCAGTATTTT.

The chain combines TRBV7-9 with TRBJ1-1; D uncertain. Germline V CDR1 and CDR2: SEHNR, FQNEAQ (reference sequence). This CDR3 has 13 amino acids. The V gene lost 5 bases and the J gene lost 1 base, with 8 bases spanning the gap. For the CDR3, the DNA is TGTGCCAGCAGCGGCGAGCGGAACACTGAAGCTTTCTTT. Protein sequence: CASSGERNTEAFF.

J is TRBJ2-7 and V is TRBV6-1; a weak D match, TRBD1 (5 bases). The CDR3 covers 12 residues. The germline CDR1 and CDR2 sequences are MNHNS and SASEGT. V was clipped by 7 bases and J by 9 bases, with 16 bases between them. CDR3 loop: CASTLDTAGQYF. CDR3 nucleotide sequence: TGTGCCAGCACCTTGGACACGGCCGGGCAGTACTTC.

CDR3 DNA sequence: TGTGCCAGCAAAGATGCAGGGGGCGGCTACACCTTC. It is translated as CASKDAGGGYTF. The rearrangement uses TRBV5-6 and TRBJ1-2; the match to TRBD1 covers 8 bases. CDR3 length: 12 residues. Germline V gene lookup returns CDR1 SGHDT and CDR2 YYEEEE. V shed 6 bases, J shed 8 bases, and the junction held 6 bases outside the gene matches.

V gene TRBV5-1 combines with J gene TRBJ2-7, with D perhaps TRBD1 (8 bases). The V and J ends lost 3 bases and 5 bases respectively, with 18 bases between them. The CDR3 is 15 residues long. The germline V gene has CDR1 SGHRS and CDR2 YFSETQ. CDR3 in amino acids: CASSSTGGTIDEQYF. Written as DNA, the CDR3 is TGCGCCAGCAGCTCAACAGGGGGGACTATTGACGAGCAGTACTTC.

This rearrangement joins TRBV5-4 to TRBJ2-5; tentatively, D is TRBD2 (5 bases). Trimming shortened V by 1 base and J by 6 bases, and 13 bases separated the two germline ends. There are 14 residues in the CDR3. The V gene's germline CDR1 is SGHNT and CDR2 YYREEE (reference sequence). The CDR3 DNA follows: TGTGCCAGCAGCTTGAGGGAGCCACCCCAGACCCAGTACTTC. This sequence encodes CASSLREPPQTQYF.

The V and J genes are TRBV6-6 and TRBJ1-1; D perhaps matches TRBD1 (6 bases). The length of the CDR3 is 16 residues. V gave up 2 bases and J gave up 1 base, with 14 bases separating them. The germline V gene has CDR1 MNHNY and CDR2 SVGAGI (reference sequence). The CDR3 DNA reads as TGTGCCAGCAGTTACCCCCCTACAGGGCCGAACACTGAAGCTTTCTTT. This translates into CASSYPPTGPNTEAFF.

The chain links TRBV7-2 to TRBJ2-6; D uncertain. Per germline, CDR1 SGHTA and CDR2 FQGNSA. V was shortened by 5 bases and J by 0 bases, with 14 bases between the two germline ends. The CDR3 spans 17 residues. The CDR3 loop reads CASSLATVLSGANVLTF. CDR3 nucleotides: TGTGCCAGCAGCCTCGCGACTGTCCTCTCTGGGGCCAACGTCCTGACTTTC.